The 13 T cell receptor beta chains below were found in one sample sequenced in a study of blood T cell repertoires in COVID-19. Sequencing used immunoSEQ multiplex PCR; TCRdb keeps in-frame clones, though not all of them. In the table there are under 55,000 clones, around 73% of which are singletons. The source material was PBMCs or T cells enriched from blood (not recorded which). The receptors were sampled from a woman in her forties or fifties with acute COVID-19.

The V call is TRBV2, the J call TRBJ2-7; 7 bases map to TRBD1. V shed 2 bases, J shed 5 bases, and the junction held 3 bases outside the gene matches. This CDR3 region has 13 residues. CDR1 and CDR2 (germline): SNHLY, FYNNEI. The DNA for the CDR3 is TGTGCCAGCAGTGAACAGGGGGTGCACGAGCAGTACTTC. Translation gives CASSEQGVHEQYF.

This chain connects TRBV19 to TRBJ1-5; TRBD1 might be the D (6 bases). This CDR3 has 15 amino acids. Germline V CDR1 and CDR2: LNHDA, SQIVND (reference sequence). Trimming removed 2 bases at V and 1 base at J, with 9 bases between. CDR3 amino acids: CASSITRGSNQPQHF. Written as DNA, the CDR3 is TGTGCCAGTAGTATAACCAGGGGAAGCAATCAGCCCCAGCATTTT.

Only one count was recorded for this clone. The rearrangement joins TRBV5-8 to TRBJ2-1, with TRBD2 identical over 7 bases. V trimming: 4 bases; J trimming: 2 bases; junction bases outside the gene matches: 6. Germline values: CDR1 SGHTS, CDR2 YDEGEE. The CDR3 contains 15 residues. CDR3 loop: CASSTLGGTYNEQFF. The CDR3 bases are TGTGCCAGCAGCACCTTGGGGGGGACCTACAATGAGCAGTTCTTC.

The rearrangement joins TRBV15 to TRBJ1-1, with a weak D call TRBD1 (6 bases). This CDR3 has 16 residues. Germline V gives CDR1 LNHNV, CDR2 YYDKDF (reference sequence). V was shortened by 1 base and J by 1 base, with 13 bases between the two germline ends. The CDR3 sequence: CATSRVPETGNTEAFF. The CDR3 bases are TGTGCCACCAGCAGAGTCCCCGAGACAGGGAACACTGAAGCTTTCTTT.

The V call is TRBV30, the J call TRBJ2-2; TRBD1 matches 8 bases. The junction had 10 bases not matched to a gene; V was cut back by 4 bases and J by 9 bases. This CDR3 region has 14 residues. Germline CDR1 GTSNPN, CDR2 SVGIG (reference sequence). The CDR3 nucleotides are TGTGCCTGGATGTGGGGCAGGGGGCGCCGGGAGCTGTTTTTT. Amino acid sequence: CAWMWGRGRRELFF.

The V and J genes are TRBV11-2 and TRBJ1-4, with 8 nucleotides matching TRBD1. The CDR3 totals 14 residues. With V trimmed by 5 bases and J by 6 bases, 5 bases remained unmatched. The germline V gene has CDR1 SGHAT and CDR2 FQNNGV. As DNA, the CDR3 is TGTGCCAGCAGCCCAGGGGGCCATTATGAAAAACTGTTTTTT. It is translated as CASSPGGHYEKLFF.

J is TRBJ2-2 and V is TRBV6-5; D remains unclear. Germline loops: CDR1 MNHEY, CDR2 SVGAGI. V lost 7 bases and J lost 3, with 9 bases in between. This CDR3 has 13 residues. CDR3 residues: CASTDLDTGELFF. The CDR3 DNA reads TGTGCCAGCACCGACTTGGACACCGGGGAGCTGTTTTTT.

The chain has TRBV10-2 and TRBJ1-5; D may be TRBD1 (6 bases). This CDR3 has 12 amino acids. V shed 8 bases and J shed 3 bases, with 8 bases lying between them. Germline CDR1 reads WSHSY; CDR2 reads SAAADI. The CDR3 is CASGQFNQPQHF. The DNA for the CDR3 is TGCGCCAGCGGACAGTTCAATCAGCCCCAGCATTTT.

This chain uses TRBV2 with TRBJ2-1, with 8 bases that match TRBD2. The CDR3 has 14 residues. CDR1 is SNHLY, CDR2 FYNNEI, per germline. Germline trimming cut 8 bases from V and 4 bases from J; bases unmatched to any gene: 7. CDR3 residues: CASAGGFLYNEQFF. The CDR3 nucleotides read TGTGCCAGCGCGGGGGGATTCCTATACAATGAGCAGTTCTTC.

The V call is TRBV29-1, the J call TRBJ2-7, with 8 nucleotides matching TRBD2. V lost 6 bases and J lost 6; bases outside the gene matches: 13. This CDR3 is built from 14 residues. CDR1 SQVTM and CDR2 ANQGSEA come from the germline V gene. In DNA form, the CDR3 reads TGCAGCGTGGGCGGGAGTAGCGGGGTTGCCGAGCAGTACTTC. Translating it yields CSVGGSSGVAEQYF.

In DNA, the CDR3 is TGTGCCAGCAGCCCAGGAGGGGACGGGGACGGGGAGCTGTTTTTT. This codes for CASSPGGDGDGELFF. The chain joins TRBV21-1 to TRBJ2-2; whether TRBD2, the table's D call, matches the DNA was not checked. TRBV21-1 is deemed a pseudogene. The CDR3 has 15 amino acids.

The V gene is TRBV7-6, the J gene TRBJ1-1, with 7 bases lining up with TRBD1. Germline V gives CDR1 SGHVS, CDR2 FNYEAQ. The CDR3 is 18 residues long. J gave up 0 bases and V 5 bases, and 15 bases lay outside the gene matches. CDR3 residues: CASSPRGAGGLLNTEAFF. In nucleotides, the CDR3 is TGTGCCAGCAGCCCCAGAGGGGCAGGGGGGCTTCTGAACACTGAAGCTTTCTTT.

A word on this clone: Within the sample, other DNA sequences also encode this same CDR3. The chain is built from TRBV19 and TRBJ1-5, with 8 bases aligning to TRBD1. The CDR3 covers 15 residues. The germline V gene has CDR1 LNHDA and CDR2 SQIVND (reference sequence). J was trimmed by 1 base and V by 7 bases; bases with no gene match: 6. The CDR3 DNA reads as TGTGCCAGTACCCCGGACAGGGTGAGCAATCAGCCCCAGCATTTT. It specifies CASTPDRVSNQPQHF.